The text below deals with one T cell receptor beta chain. The antigen remains undetermined. The data belong to a study of naive and memory T cell subsets. Study results and caveats: TCR counts from RNA may reflect activation-linked expression changes. Over 85% of naive TCR sequences appeared only once, unlike memory subsets. Each distinct alpha or beta sequence counts as one clonotype.

The beta constant-region primer was an equimolar mix of two oligonucleotides covering TRBC1 and TRBC2. Ligated cDNA was amplified by four rounds of PCR with nested alpha and beta constant-region primers and SP2. TCRdb reprocessed the UMI-ligation and nested PCR reads with MiXCR, giving one entry per CDR3 protein. The profile shows tens of thousands of distinct CDR3 sequences, around a sixth of them singletons. CD45RA-CD27- cells were effector memory; CD45RA+CD27- cells were EMRA. The length of the CDR3 is 18 residues. With 3 bases clipped from V and 7 bases from J, the junction kept 11 bases outside the gene matches. CDR1 is SGHTS and CDR2 is YDEGEE in the germline V gene.

Input material: effector memory CD4+ T cells from blood. The subset denotes: effector memory, CD45RA- CD27-. The V and J genes are TRBV5-8 and TRBJ2-2; 14 nucleotides align to TRBD2. This sequence originates from a human donor in good health. The CDR3 spells CASSSPGLGLAGVGELFF. CDR3 nucleotides: TGTGCCAGCAGCTCCCCGGGCTTGGGACTAGCGGGAGTCGGGGAGCTGTTTTTT.